The 22 T cell receptor beta chains below all came from one sample that was sequenced in a study of shared T cell receptors in the human thymus. Data came from immunoSEQ multiplex PCR; TCRdb stores just in-frame clones and leaves some out. The sample comprises around 730,000 clones, 80% to 90% of which are singletons, and 0.0095% to 0.011% rests with the top ten. This sample also belongs to another study, concerning human thymus T cells.

The specimen sequenced was thymocytes. The receptors shown here come from a girl in the first two years of life with a congenital heart defect.

The J gene is TRBJ1-3, the V gene TRBV19; a possible D gene is TRBD1 (6 bases). The V gene's germline CDR1 is LNHDA and CDR2 SQIVND (reference sequence). V lost 4 bases, J lost 0 bases, and 10 bases lay in between. The CDR3 is 15 amino acids. CDR3 sequence: CASSNDRSSGNTIYF. CDR3 DNA: TGTGCCAGTAGTAACGACAGGAGCTCTGGAAACACCATATATTTT.

This clone was picked up one time. This chain links TRBV14 with TRBJ2-2; D unclear. The V gene lost 5 bases and the J gene lost 1 base, with 14 bases spanning the gap. The CDR3 runs to 16 residues. Germline loops: CDR1 SGHDN, CDR2 FVKESK. CDR3 DNA: TGTGCCAGCAGCTTCCAGGTCAGGAAGAACACCGGGGAGCTGTTTTTT. As protein: CASSFQVRKNTGELFF.

J is TRBJ1-2 and V is TRBV5-8; no firm D call. This CDR3 comprises 13 residues. Trimming shortened V by 4 bases and J by 6 bases, and 13 bases separated the two germline ends. The germline V gene has CDR1 SGHTS and CDR2 YDEGEE. CDR3 in amino acids: CASSLRRENGYTF. DNA of the CDR3: TGTGCCAGCAGCCTCCGGAGGGAAAATGGCTACACCTTC.

This chain links TRBV15 with TRBJ2-3, with 12 bases fitting TRBD2. The junction had 16 bases not matched to a gene; V was cut back by 1 base and J by 5 bases. The CDR3 totals 20 residues. Germline CDR1 is LNHNV and CDR2 is YYDKDF (reference sequence). CDR3 sequence reads: CATSRVLLAGGPRGLDTQYF. The CDR3 region has the DNA TGTGCCACCAGCAGAGTTCTCCTAGCGGGGGGGCCGAGGGGGCTAGATACGCAGTATTTT.

This chain joins TRBV7-6 and TRBJ2-5; 12 bases map to TRBD2. CDR1 and CDR2 (germline): SGHVS, FNYEAQ. J was trimmed by 3 bases and V by 5 bases; bases with no gene match: 22. The CDR3 loop spans 21 amino acids. In DNA form, the CDR3 reads TGTGCCAGCAGCCCCCCACAAAGGCTAGCGGGGGGGCCGGACCGAAAAGAGACCCAGTACTTC. Its protein product is CASSPPQRLAGGPDRKETQYF. Combining the CDR3 with reference TRBV7-6 and TRBJ2-5 gives the whole variable domain GAGVSQSPRYKVTKRGQDVALRCDPISGHVSLYWYRQALGQGPEFLTYFNYEAQQDKSGLPNDRFSAERPEGSISTLTIQRTEQRDSAMYRCASSPPQRLAGGPDRKETQYFGPGTRLLVL.

The rearrangement links TRBV28 to TRBJ2-3, with TRBD1 matching over 8 bases. Trimming at V came to 6 bases and at J to 1 base, leaving 3 bases not matched to a gene. Germline V gives CDR1 MDHEN, CDR2 SYDVKM. The CDR3 contains 14 residues. This chain's CDR3 is CASRLTGGTDTQYF. The CDR3 DNA sequence: TGTGCCAGCAGGCTGACAGGGGGCACAGATACGCAGTATTTT.

This clone was observed once. The chain couples TRBV7-9 to TRBJ2-3; weak D call: TRBD1 (5 bases). Germline assignment: CDR1 SEHNR and CDR2 FQNEAQ (reference sequence). Trimming shortened V by 3 bases and J by 0 bases, and 13 bases separated the two germline ends. The CDR3 totals 16 residues. CDR3 nucleotide sequence: TGTGCCAGCAGCTTTATGACAGAGTCTAGCACAGATACGCAGTATTTT. Residues: CASSFMTESSTDTQYF.

The rearrangement joins TRBV6-6 to TRBJ1-2; D remains ambiguous. Trimming took off 0 bases at V and 4 bases at J, with 9 bases between the two ends. Per germline, CDR1 MNHNY and CDR2 SVGAGI (reference sequence). The CDR3 has 14 residues. DNA for the CDR3: TGTGCCAGCAGTTACTCTACTCACTCCTATGGCTACACCTTC. This sequence encodes CASSYSTHSYGYTF.

The genes are TRBV28 and TRBJ2-5, with D possibly TRBD1 on 6 matching bases. CDR1 is MDHEN, CDR2 SYDVKM, per germline. The ends were cut back, 3 bases at V and 0 bases at J, with 17 bases in the middle. This CDR3 contains 17 residues. CDR3 residues: CASSFSRGRLHQETQYF. CDR3 nucleotides: TGTGCCAGCAGTTTTAGCAGGGGACGGCTACACCAAGAGACCCAGTACTTC.

The chain employs TRBV14 and TRBJ1-2, with a tentative D call TRBD1 (5 bases). The CDR3 length is 18 residues. The V and J ends lost 1 base and 2 bases respectively, with 20 bases between them. CDR1 SGHDN and CDR2 FVKESK come from the germline V gene. DNA of the CDR3: TGTGCCAGCAGCCAAGGCCCAAGTGCTGTACAGGAGAACTATGGCTACACCTTC. This codes for CASSQGPSAVQENYGYTF.

The chain uses TRBV2 and TRBJ1-4; D possibly corresponds to TRBD1 (5 bases). Between the trimmed V and J ends, which lost 7 bases and 15 bases, there was a span of 24 bases. Per germline, CDR1 SNHLY and CDR2 FYNNEI. The CDR3 loop spans 14 amino acids. CDR3 region: CASKKGQGGSPLFF. The CDR3 bases are TGTGCCAGCAAGAAGGGGCAGGGTGGGTCTCCTTTGTTTTTT.

The rearrangement links TRBV9 to TRBJ2-2, with 9 bases fitting TRBD2. The CDR3 length is 16 residues. Germline CDR1 reads SGDLS; CDR2 reads YYNGEE. The V segment lost 3 bases and the J segment 5 bases; nucleotides outside the gene matches: 8. The CDR3 DNA reads TGTGCCAGCAGCGCCGGGACTAGCCGGGAAACCGGGGAGCTGTTTTTT. Translated: CASSAGTSRETGELFF. The full variable domain, with the rest looked up from reference TRBV9 and TRBJ2-2, is DSGVTQTPKHLITATGQRVTLRCSPRSGDLSVYWYQQSLDQGLQFLIQYYNGEERAKGNILERFSAQQFPDLHSELNLSSLELGDSALYFCASSAGTSRETGELFFGEGSRLTVL.

This clone showed up just once. J is TRBJ2-1 and V is TRBV7-9; 10 bases line up with TRBD2. V shed 2 bases and J 6 bases; nucleotides not matched to a gene: 10. The CDR3 runs to 17 residues. Germline assignment: CDR1 SEHNR and CDR2 FQNEAQ (reference sequence). CDR3 sequence: CASSLLAGAKWGNEQFF. The CDR3 DNA sequence: TGTGCCAGCAGCTTACTAGCGGGGGCAAAGTGGGGCAATGAGCAGTTCTTC. Complete variable domain (other parts from reference TRBV7-9 and TRBJ2-1): DTGVSQNPRHKITKRGQNVTFRCDPISEHNRLYWYRQTLGQGPEFLTYFQNEAQLEKSRLLSDRFSAERPKGSFSTLEIQRTEQGDSAMYLCASSLLAGAKWGNEQFFGPGTRLTVL.

This chain joins TRBV5-1 and TRBJ1-2; TRBD1 might be the D (6 bases). The ends were cut back, 0 bases at V and 8 bases at J, with 17 bases in the middle. Looked up from germline, CDR1 is SGHRS and CDR2 is YFSETQ. This CDR3 is 15 amino acids long. CDR3 protein: CASSLGGGESPGYTF. CDR3 nucleotides: TGCGCCAGCAGCTTGGGGGGGGGCGAGTCTCCCGGCTACACCTTC.

The V call is TRBV20-1, the J call TRBJ1-2; D possibly corresponds to TRBD1 (5 bases). CDR1 is DFQATT, CDR2 SNEGSKA, per germline (reference sequence). CDR3 size: 10 residues. V dropped 7 bases and J dropped 5 bases, with 8 bases sitting between them. CDR3 sequence: CSEGVYGYTF. The CDR3 DNA reads as TGCAGTGAAGGGGTGTATGGCTACACCTTC.

The V call is TRBV5-1, the J call TRBJ1-1, with 7 bases aligning to TRBD1. Trimming took 3 bases from V and 3 from J; bases not matched to a gene: 8. CDR1 and CDR2 (germline): SGHRS, YFSETQ. The CDR3 sequence is 15 residues long. CDR3 region: CASSSTGQYYTEAFF. In nucleotides, the CDR3 is TGCGCCAGCAGCTCAACGGGACAGTATTACACTGAAGCTTTCTTT. Full variable domain (missing parts from reference TRBV5-1 and TRBJ1-1): KAGVTQTPRYLIKTRGQQVTLSCSPISGHRSVSWYQQTPGQGLQFLFEYFSETQRNKGNFPGRFSGRQFSNSRSEMNVSTLELGDSALYLCASSSTGQYYTEAFFGQGTRLTVV.

Note on this clone: This sample also contains other DNA sequences that code for the same CDR3. The chain employs TRBV25-1 and TRBJ1-1, with D possibly TRBD1 on 5 matching bases. Germline V gene data show CDR1 as MGHDK and CDR2 as SYGVNS. Trimming left V 1 base short and J 3 bases short, with 15 bases between. The CDR3 is 16 amino acids. CDR3 sequence: CASSESRQGADTEAFF. The CDR3 bases are TGTGCCAGCAGTGAATCACGGCAAGGGGCGGACACTGAAGCTTTCTTT.

The chain recombines TRBV10-3 with TRBJ2-1, with 8 bases matching TRBD1. Germline loops: CDR1 ENHRY, CDR2 SYGVKD. The CDR3 covers 16 residues. V shed 4 bases and J 0 bases; nucleotides not matched to a gene: 5. The CDR3 nucleotides read TGTGCCATCAGTGGGGACAGGTACAGCTCCTACAATGAGCAGTTCTTC. Translation gives CAISGDRYSSYNEQFF.

The rearrangement links TRBV27 to TRBJ1-1; 7 bases align to TRBD1. V lost 5 bases to trimming and J lost 0 bases; unmatched junction nucleotides: 3. The CDR3 totals 14 residues. Germline V gene data show CDR1 as MNHEY and CDR2 as SMNVEV (reference sequence). DNA of the CDR3: TGTGCCAGCAGTGGGACAGTAATGAACACTGAAGCTTTCTTT. This gives the protein CASSGTVMNTEAFF.

The chain couples TRBV6-1 to TRBJ1-1, with D unclear. Germline V gives CDR1 MNHNS, CDR2 SASEGT. The CDR3 runs to 11 residues. Trimming cost V 5 bases and J 5 bases, with 6 bases left between them. DNA of the CDR3: TGTGCCAGCAGTACAGAGACTGAAGCTTTCTTT. Translated: CASSTETEAFF.

V is TRBV27 and J is TRBJ2-7; D may be TRBD1 (6 bases). The length of the CDR3 is 18 residues. The germline CDR1 and CDR2 sequences are MNHEY and SMNVEV (reference sequence). The V end lost 3 bases, the J end lost 5 bases, and 26 bases lay between the germline ends. The CDR3 here is CASSFHGAGDVVRDEQYF. CDR3 bases: TGTGCCAGCAGTTTTCATGGGGCAGGGGACGTCGTAAGGGACGAGCAGTACTTC.

The chain links TRBV27 to TRBJ1-2, with TRBD1 identical over 10 bases. Losses at the gene ends were 6 bases for V and 7 bases for J; bases not matched to a gene: 17. The germline V gene has CDR1 MNHEY and CDR2 SMNVEV (reference sequence). The CDR3 is 17 amino acids. The CDR3 loop reads CASREARQGAQSGGYTF. CDR3 nucleotide sequence: TGTGCCAGCAGAGAAGCTCGACAGGGGGCGCAGTCCGGTGGCTACACCTTC.